This T cell receptor (beta chain) was sequenced for a study of T cell changes during pregnancy in multiple sclerosis. Assay used: immunoSEQ multiplex PCR; TCRdb lists only in-frame clones, some missing. This sample has 49,000 or so clones, with approximately 94% found just once. Germline CDR1 MNHEY, CDR2 SVGAGI. The V and J ends lost 11 bases and 5 bases respectively, with 16 bases between them. There are 12 residues in the CDR3. This material consisted of CD8+ T cells from peripheral blood mononuclear cells, taken before pregnancy. The source of this sequence is a female donor with multiple sclerosis, enrolled in a pregnancy study. The chain employs TRBV6-5 and TRBJ2-7; tentatively, D is TRBD2 (6 bases). The CDR3 loop reads CAGGPGYHEQYF. As DNA, the CDR3 is TGTGCCGGAGGGCCCGGCTACCACGAGCAGTACTTC.